The clone carrying this TCR beta chain was found a few times. Antigen unknown. From RNA transcripts, TCR beta CDR3 regions were amplified. The HTBI primer set was used in a first-round RT-PCR of the TCR CDR3. TCRdb re-analysed the multiplex PCR reads in MiXCR, keeping a single row per CDR3 protein. The sample lists about 640,000 distinct CDR3 sequences; roughly 20% were seen once. The germline gives CDR1 SGHRS, CDR2 YFSETQ. The CDR3 consists of 14 residues. Trimming took off 0 bases at V and 6 bases at J, with 11 bases between the two ends. This record comes from a study of T cells in Graves' hyperthyroidism and ophthalmopathy. The study's findings and limits: Blood samples included most of the expanded thyroid clonotypes exceeding 0.001.

This clonotype originated in a man aged 25-45 years with Graves' ophthalmopathy. The chain combines TRBV5-1 with TRBJ2-3, with no clear D. Sequencing was performed on blood. In DNA, the CDR3 is TGCGCCAGCAGCTTGGAGGCCCACTTGGATACGCAGTATTTT. As protein: CASSLEAHLDTQYF.